The rows below give T cell receptor beta chains drawn from one sample of a study of T cells expressing NK-cell markers. Reanalyzing the 5' RACE reads, TCRdb keeps one entry per CDR3 protein, without DNA. This specimen shows some 390,000 distinct CDR3 sequences; the ten leading clones hold around 10%. The source material was blood T cells: a sorted CD56 or NKG2C T cell subset, CD4+ or CD8+ T cells, or bulk PBMC T cells (not recorded which). The receptors originated from a woman between 45 and 65 years old in good health. The CDR3 runs from the conserved cysteine through the conserved F or W.

TRBJ2-4 | TRBV13 | CASSSRGPAKNIQYF
TRBJ2-5 | TRBV7-2 | CASRGYQETQYF
TRBJ2-1 | TRBV5-5 | CASSGVGSGEFF
TRBJ2-3 | TRBV6-5 | CASSYRDSTDTQYF
TRBJ1-6 | TRBV12-3/TRBV12-4 | CASAGPNSPLHF
TRBJ1-2 | TRBV6-1 | CASSAFNYGYTF
TRBJ2-2 | TRBV24-1 | CATSATGVTGELFF
TRBJ2-1 | TRBV20-1 | CSVSVVAGAGEQFF
TRBJ2-3 | TRBV20-1 | CSARVTSGRGTDTQYF
TRBJ2-1 | TRBV7-9 | CASSTDGLAGDNEQFF
TRBJ2-2 | TRBV7-6 | CASSLSGSHTGELFF
TRBJ1-2 | TRBV5-1 | CASRETGPYGYTF
TRBJ2-7 | TRBV29-1 | CSVEWDFSAEQYF
TRBJ2-2 | TRBV14 | CASSRTRAVGELFF
TRBJ2-3 | TRBV5-8 | CASSREGPETDTQYF
TRBJ2-7 | TRBV5-4 | CASSLDGVSRFYEQYF
TRBJ2-3 | TRBV9 | CASMSEHTDTQYF
TRBJ2-1 | TRBV11-2 | CASRLGQGNYNEQFF
TRBJ1-2 | TRBV3-1 | CASSQDRGVYGYTF
TRBJ2-1 | TRBV27 | CASSLGSGFSSYNEQFF
TRBJ2-7 | TRBV29-1 | CSVRTSFSYEQYF
TRBJ1-1 | TRBV5-1 | CASSPPTGGNTEAFF
TRBJ2-3 | TRBV7-8 | CASSLAGSPADTQYF
TRBJ2-1 | TRBV5-1 | CASQLAGYNEQFF
TRBJ1-5 | TRBV3-1 | CASSRGQGIFNQPQHF
TRBJ1-2 | TRBV5-1 | CASSLDTNYGYTF
TRBJ1-1 | TRBV5-1 | CASSQIQGSRTEAFF
TRBJ2-3 | TRBV29-1 | CSVEPDPTDTQYF
TRBJ2-1 | TRBV20-1 | CSADPGLAGPNEQFF
TRBJ2-7 | TRBV3-1 | CASSPRQGVDEQYF
TRBJ2-5 | TRBV27 | CASSVGGVETQYF
TRBJ2-7 | TRBV27 | CASSLSGTNSYEQYF